This TCR beta chain was observed in a study of blood T cell repertoires in COVID-19. Study-level information: The study drew acute and convalescent COVID-19 samples from the United States, Italy and Spain. The analysed material was cDNA or gDNA that came from T cells, B-cell-depleted T cells, or PBMCs.

Under the authors' procedure: For nucleated cells, counts were estimated from reference gene primer amplification. TCRdb's table, derived via immunoSEQ multiplex PCR, lists solely in-frame clones and lacks some. Clonal size and the V and J genes are those of that table, whereas D and trimming came from the DNA. The table lists over 200,000 clones, 85% to 90% of them singletons. Per germline, CDR1 ENHRY and CDR2 SYGVKD. This CDR3 is built from 14 residues. V shed 6 bases, J shed 1 base, and the junction held 4 bases outside the gene matches. The V and J genes are TRBV10-3 and TRBJ1-1; 8 bases fit TRBD1. The origin of this receptor is a middle-aged woman who had recovered from COVID-19. Sequenced material: peripheral blood. The CDR3: CAIRGTGQNTEAFF. CDR3 nucleotides: TGTGCCATCAGGGGGACAGGTCAGAACACTGAAGCTTTCTTT.